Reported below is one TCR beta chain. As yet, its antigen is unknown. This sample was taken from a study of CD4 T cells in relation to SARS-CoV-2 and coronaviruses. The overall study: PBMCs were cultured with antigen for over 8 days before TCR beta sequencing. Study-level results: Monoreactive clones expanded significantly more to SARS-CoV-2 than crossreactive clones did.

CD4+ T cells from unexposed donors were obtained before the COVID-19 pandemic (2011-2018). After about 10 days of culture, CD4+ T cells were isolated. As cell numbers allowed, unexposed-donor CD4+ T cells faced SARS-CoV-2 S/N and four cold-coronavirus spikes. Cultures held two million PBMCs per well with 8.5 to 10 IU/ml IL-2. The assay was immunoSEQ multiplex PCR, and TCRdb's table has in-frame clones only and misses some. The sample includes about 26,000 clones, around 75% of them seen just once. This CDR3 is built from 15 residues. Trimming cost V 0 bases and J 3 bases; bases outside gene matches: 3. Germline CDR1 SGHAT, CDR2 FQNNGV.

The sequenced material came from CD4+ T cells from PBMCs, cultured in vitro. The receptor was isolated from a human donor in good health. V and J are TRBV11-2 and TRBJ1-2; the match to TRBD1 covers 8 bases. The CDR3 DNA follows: TGTGCCAGCAGCTTAGATGACAGGGGCCACTATGGCTACACCTTC. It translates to CASSLDDRGHYGYTF.